Below are 2 T cell receptor beta chains sequenced from a single sample in a study of T cell responses to AZD1222 COVID-19 vaccine. Repertoires were generated with immunoSEQ multiplex PCR, while TCRdb's copy carries only in-frame clones and drops some. The sample shows roughly 140,000 clones, about nine tenths of them seen only once. The sequences come from peripheral blood, collected 28 days after the second AZD1222 dose. The receptors derive from an adult who received the AZD1222 COVID-19 vaccine.

This clone showed up just a few times. The chain joins TRBV30 to TRBJ2-7; D remains unclear. V was clipped by 0 bases and J by 5 bases, with 14 bases between them. CDR3 length: 14 residues. Germline V gives CDR1 GTSNPN, CDR2 SVGIG (reference sequence). Here the CDR3 reads CAWSVNGLTDEQYF. Here the CDR3 DNA reads TGTGCCTGGAGTGTAAACGGTCTTACTGACGAGCAGTACTTC.

This sequence joins TRBV5-4 and TRBJ2-1; D may be TRBD1 or TRBD2 (5 bases each). With 4 bases removed from V and 3 bases from J, the gap between germline ends came to 14 bases. Germline V CDR1 and CDR2: SGHNT, YYREEE (reference sequence). The CDR3 consists of 15 residues. Written as DNA, the CDR3 is TGTGCCAGCAGCCCGGTGGGACCGAACTACAATGAGCAGTTCTTC. Encoded protein: CASSPVGPNYNEQFF.